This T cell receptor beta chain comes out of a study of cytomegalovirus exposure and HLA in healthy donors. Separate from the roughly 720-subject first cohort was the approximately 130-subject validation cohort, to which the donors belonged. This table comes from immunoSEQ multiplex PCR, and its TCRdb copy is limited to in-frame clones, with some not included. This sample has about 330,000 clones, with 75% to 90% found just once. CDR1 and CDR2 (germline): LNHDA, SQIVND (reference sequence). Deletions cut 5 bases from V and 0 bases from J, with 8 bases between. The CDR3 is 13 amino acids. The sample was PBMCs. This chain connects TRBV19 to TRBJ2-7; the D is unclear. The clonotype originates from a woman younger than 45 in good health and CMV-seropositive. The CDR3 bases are TGTGCCAGTAGTCTAGGCGACTCCTACGAGCAGTACTTC. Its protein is CASSLGDSYEQYF.